The rows below give T cell receptor beta chains drawn from one sample of a study of blood T cell repertoires in COVID-19. Only in-frame clones appear in the TCRdb table, and some are missing; sequencing was by immunoSEQ multiplex PCR. The repertoire includes 150,000 to 200,000 clones, 88% of them detected once, and roughly 10% sits in the top ten. The sample consisted of PBMCs or T cells enriched from blood (not recorded which). The receptor source for this set is a woman between 18 and 30 years old who had recovered from COVID-19. CDR3s include the opening cysteine and the closing phenylalanine or tryptophan. The D gene is left open where the match is weak. Size is omitted from some rows. Given values are once, few, many or a class for expanded clones.

CDR3nt: TGCGCCAGCAGCCAAGATCGGACAGGGGACACTGAAGCTTTCTTT
CDR3aa: CASSQDRTGDTEAFF
abundance: once
j_gene: TRBJ1-1
v_gene: TRBV4-3
d_gene: TRBD1

CDR3nt: TGTGCCAGTAGCTCTTCAGCCGGGACTAGCGGGAGGGATGAGCAGTTCTTC
CDR3aa: CASSSSAGTSGRDEQFF
abundance: few
j_gene: TRBJ2-1
v_gene: TRBV19
d_gene: TRBD2

CDR3nt: TGTGCCTGGACACCCCTCACAGTCTCTGGAAACACCATATATTTT
CDR3aa: CAWTPLTVSGNTIYF
abundance: once
j_gene: TRBJ1-3
v_gene: TRBV30
d_gene: -

CDR3nt: TGCGCCAGCAGCCGGCAGGGGCGCGACGGAGGCTACACCTTC
CDR3aa: CASSRQGRDGGYTF
abundance: -
j_gene: TRBJ1-2
v_gene: TRBV4-3
d_gene: -

CDR3nt: TGTGCCAGCAGCCATTCCGACAGGGGGGATGGCTACACCTTC
CDR3aa: CASSHSDRGDGYTF
abundance: -
j_gene: TRBJ1-2
v_gene: TRBV3-1/TRBV3-2
d_gene: TRBD1

CDR3nt: TGTGCCAGTAGTCCTCAGGGATGGAATCAGCCCCAGCATTTT
CDR3aa: CASSPQGWNQPQHF
abundance: -
j_gene: TRBJ1-5
v_gene: TRBV19
d_gene: -

CDR3nt: TGTGCCAGCACCTCCGGGACAGGGTCCTCCGATGTCTTC
CDR3aa: CASTSGTGSSDVF
abundance: -
j_gene: TRBJ2-7
v_gene: TRBV7-8
d_gene: TRBD1

CDR3nt: TGTGCCAGCAGCTTGGGAGAGGTGAGGAGCTCCTACGAGCAGTACTTC
CDR3aa: CASSLGEVRSSYEQYF
abundance: few
j_gene: TRBJ2-7
v_gene: TRBV5-4
d_gene: -

CDR3nt: TGTGCCAGCAGTGAGCGTTTTAGCACTGAAGCTTTCTTT
CDR3aa: CASSERFSTEAFF
abundance: -
j_gene: TRBJ1-1
v_gene: TRBV27
d_gene: -

CDR3nt: TGCGCCAGCACCAATGCTGGGGTAGGAGGGACCAATGAGCAGTTCTTC
CDR3aa: CASTNAGVGGTNEQFF
abundance: -
j_gene: TRBJ2-1
v_gene: TRBV23-1
d_gene: -

CDR3nt: TGTGCCAGCAGTTCCCCCGCAGGGTTTCTTGAAAAACTGTTTTTT
CDR3aa: CASSSPAGFLEKLFF
abundance: -
j_gene: TRBJ1-4
v_gene: TRBV28
d_gene: -

CDR3nt: TGTGCCAGCAGCTTAGTTGGGAGGGGGAACACTGAAGCTTTCTTT
CDR3aa: CASSLVGRGNTEAFF
abundance: -
j_gene: TRBJ1-1
v_gene: TRBV5-4
d_gene: -

CDR3nt: TGTGCCAGCAGGCAAGACAGGGGGCAAGTTCGCAACACCATATATTTT
CDR3aa: CASRQDRGQVRNTIYF
abundance: -
j_gene: TRBJ1-3
v_gene: TRBV6-6
d_gene: TRBD1

CDR3nt: TGTGCCAGCAGTGAATGGCAGGGTATGAACACTGAAGCTTTCTTT
CDR3aa: CASSEWQGMNTEAFF
abundance: once
j_gene: TRBJ1-1
v_gene: TRBV2
d_gene: -

CDR3nt: TGTGCCACCAGCCCCGGCCCGGGACAGGATGAAAAACTGTTTTTT
CDR3aa: CATSPGPGQDEKLFF
abundance: -
j_gene: TRBJ1-4
v_gene: TRBV15
d_gene: TRBD1

CDR3nt: TGTGCCAGCAGTGGGACAGGGGTCACCATTCGTAGCAATCAGCCCCAGCATTTT
CDR3aa: CASSGTGVTIRSNQPQHF
abundance: -
j_gene: TRBJ1-5
v_gene: TRBV2
d_gene: TRBD1

CDR3nt: TGCGCCAGCAGTGACACTGCGGGACAGGGGTTCTATGGCTACACCTTC
CDR3aa: CASSDTAGQGFYGYTF
abundance: -
j_gene: TRBJ1-2
v_gene: TRBV10-1
d_gene: TRBD1

CDR3nt: TGTGCCAGCAGTCCGGACAGGGGGCTAGGTGAAAAACTGTTTTTT
CDR3aa: CASSPDRGLGEKLFF
abundance: once
j_gene: TRBJ1-4
v_gene: TRBV27
d_gene: TRBD1

CDR3nt: TGTGCCAGCAGCGTAGCTACCGGGGGGGCATCGGATACGCAGTATTTT
CDR3aa: CASSVATGGASDTQYF
abundance: -
j_gene: TRBJ2-3
v_gene: TRBV9
d_gene: TRBD2

CDR3nt: TGCGCCAGCAGCCAAGAGATCGACAGGAATGAGCAGTTCTTC
CDR3aa: CASSQEIDRNEQFF
abundance: -
j_gene: TRBJ2-1
v_gene: TRBV4-1
d_gene: -

CDR3nt: TGCGCCAGCAGCCAAGATCCTACTTCCGAGCAGTACTTC
CDR3aa: CASSQDPTSEQYF
abundance: -
j_gene: TRBJ2-7
v_gene: TRBV4-3
d_gene: -

CDR3nt: TGTGCCTGGAGTGTTCTAGCGGCCTACAATGAGCAGTTCTTC
CDR3aa: CAWSVLAAYNEQFF
abundance: once
j_gene: TRBJ2-1
v_gene: TRBV30
d_gene: TRBD2

CDR3nt: TGTGCCAGCAGTTCGGGACAGGGCGGTGAAAAACTGTTTTTT
CDR3aa: CASSSGQGGEKLFF
abundance: -
j_gene: TRBJ1-4
v_gene: TRBV7-9
d_gene: TRBD1

CDR3nt: TGTGCCAGCAGCCTGCGGTGGGAGACCCAGTACTTC
CDR3aa: CASSLRWETQYF
abundance: -
j_gene: TRBJ2-5
v_gene: TRBV7-8
d_gene: -

CDR3nt: TGTGCCAGCAGCCTCGCCGGGGCTAGCGGCTCCCTCGAGCAGTACTTC
CDR3aa: CASSLAGASGSLEQYF
abundance: -
j_gene: TRBJ2-7
v_gene: TRBV5-4
d_gene: TRBD2

CDR3nt: TGCGCCAGCAGCTTAATTAGCGGGACCGGGGAGCTGTTTTTT
CDR3aa: CASSLISGTGELFF
abundance: -
j_gene: TRBJ2-2
v_gene: TRBV5-1
d_gene: TRBD2

CDR3nt: TGTGCCAGCAGCGTCACGGGACAGATAACCTACGAGCAGTACTTC
CDR3aa: CASSVTGQITYEQYF
abundance: few
j_gene: TRBJ2-7
v_gene: TRBV11-2
d_gene: TRBD1

CDR3nt: TGTGCCAGCAGCGTATCTCCGTCCACAGATACGCAGTATTTT
CDR3aa: CASSVSPSTDTQYF
abundance: -
j_gene: TRBJ2-3
v_gene: TRBV9
d_gene: -

CDR3nt: TGTGCCACCAGCAGAGATAGGGGTTCTGGAAACACCATATATTTT
CDR3aa: CATSRDRGSGNTIYF
abundance: -
j_gene: TRBJ1-3
v_gene: TRBV15
d_gene: -

CDR3nt: TGTGCCAGCACCTCACGAGACTATGGCTACACCTTC
CDR3aa: CASTSRDYGYTF
abundance: -
j_gene: TRBJ1-2
v_gene: TRBV13
d_gene: -

CDR3nt: TGTGCCAGCAGCTTGAGGACAGTGGGGAGAAACACCATATATTTT
CDR3aa: CASSLRTVGRNTIYF
abundance: -
j_gene: TRBJ1-3
v_gene: TRBV5-6
d_gene: -

CDR3nt: TGTGCCAGCAGCCAAGGTCCAGAAGACTACGAGCAGTACTTC
CDR3aa: CASSQGPEDYEQYF
abundance: -
j_gene: TRBJ2-7
v_gene: TRBV3-1/TRBV3-2
d_gene: -

CDR3nt: TGTGCCAGCAGCCATCCCCGGGGGGTACCCACAGATACGCAGTATTTT
CDR3aa: CASSHPRGVPTDTQYF
abundance: -
j_gene: TRBJ2-3
v_gene: TRBV3-1/TRBV3-2
d_gene: TRBD2

CDR3nt: TGCGCCAGCAGCGGGCCGGCCGGGCAGGGGGCAGAGACCCAGTACTTC
CDR3aa: CASSGPAGQGAETQYF
abundance: -
j_gene: TRBJ2-5
v_gene: TRBV5-1
d_gene: TRBD1

CDR3nt: TGTGCCACCAGCAGAGTTAGCTCCTACAATGAGCAGTTCTTC
CDR3aa: CATSRVSSYNEQFF
abundance: -
j_gene: TRBJ2-1
v_gene: TRBV15
d_gene: -

CDR3nt: TGTGCCAGCAGCCAAGGTTGGAGGGGGGGTAGCAATGGCTACACCTTC
CDR3aa: CASSQGWRGGSNGYTF
abundance: -
j_gene: TRBJ1-2
v_gene: TRBV3-1/TRBV3-2
d_gene: -

CDR3nt: TGTGCCAGCAGTGATACAGGGGGGAACACTGAAGCTTTCTTT
CDR3aa: CASSDTGGNTEAFF
abundance: -
j_gene: TRBJ1-1
v_gene: TRBV6-1
d_gene: TRBD1

CDR3nt: TGTGCCAGCAAGACTCGCGACAGACCCTACGAGCAGTACTTC
CDR3aa: CASKTRDRPYEQYF
abundance: -
j_gene: TRBJ2-7
v_gene: TRBV6-6
d_gene: -

CDR3nt: TGTGCCAGCTCACCACTCAGGGGGGAAAATGAGCAGTTCTTC
CDR3aa: CASSPLRGENEQFF
abundance: -
j_gene: TRBJ2-1
v_gene: TRBV18
d_gene: -

CDR3nt: TGTGCCAGCAGCTTGTCCCGGACGGGAGGTGGCTACACCTTC
CDR3aa: CASSLSRTGGGYTF
abundance: -
j_gene: TRBJ1-2
v_gene: TRBV5-4
d_gene: -

CDR3nt: TGTGCCAGCAGTGAAGACAGGGGCGGCCTCTATGGCTACACCTTC
CDR3aa: CASSEDRGGLYGYTF
abundance: few
j_gene: TRBJ1-2
v_gene: TRBV6-1
d_gene: TRBD1

CDR3nt: TGTGCCAGCATCAGGGCAGCGAACACCGGGGAGCTGTTTTTT
CDR3aa: CASIRAANTGELFF
abundance: -
j_gene: TRBJ2-2
v_gene: TRBV19
d_gene: -

CDR3nt: TGTGCCAGCAGTCCTTACACCGGGACAGGGGGCATATTTAGCAATCAGCCCCAGCATTTT
CDR3aa: CASSPYTGTGGIFSNQPQHF
abundance: -
j_gene: TRBJ1-5
v_gene: TRBV6-6
d_gene: TRBD1

CDR3nt: TGTGCCAGCAGTTTCGGTTGGGGGGGCGAGCAGTACTTC
CDR3aa: CASSFGWGGEQYF
abundance: once
j_gene: TRBJ2-7
v_gene: TRBV12-3/TRBV12-4
d_gene: TRBD2

CDR3nt: TGCGCCACTCGCCGTTCGGAGTATGAGACCCAGTACTTC
CDR3aa: CATRRSEYETQYF
abundance: once
j_gene: TRBJ2-5
v_gene: TRBV5-1
d_gene: -

CDR3nt: TGTGCCAGCAGCTTCCGAGGATTTGATGGCTACACCTTC
CDR3aa: CASSFRGFDGYTF
abundance: -
j_gene: TRBJ1-2
v_gene: TRBV11-3
d_gene: -

CDR3nt: TGCAGTGCTAGTGGGGGACTAGCGGCCCTGAGCTCCTACAATGAGCAGTTCTTC
CDR3aa: CSASGGLAALSSYNEQFF
abundance: -
j_gene: TRBJ2-1
v_gene: TRBV20-1
d_gene: TRBD2

CDR3nt: TGTGCCAGCAGGGGGGGGAACACTGAAGCTTTCTTT
CDR3aa: CASRGGNTEAFF
abundance: once
j_gene: TRBJ1-1
v_gene: TRBV12-3/TRBV12-4
d_gene: -

CDR3nt: TGTGCCAGTAGTATCCCTAGCGGGGGTTACAATGAGCAGTTCTTC
CDR3aa: CASSIPSGGYNEQFF
abundance: -
j_gene: TRBJ2-1
v_gene: TRBV19
d_gene: TRBD2

CDR3nt: TGCGCCAGCAGCCAAGATCGGCGGATAACTGAAGCTTTCTTT
CDR3aa: CASSQDRRITEAFF
abundance: -
j_gene: TRBJ1-1
v_gene: TRBV4-3
d_gene: -

CDR3nt: TGTGCCAGCGGGCCCGGGGGAGCTTATAATTCACCCCTCCACTTT
CDR3aa: CASGPGGAYNSPLHF
abundance: -
j_gene: TRBJ1-6
v_gene: TRBV27
d_gene: -

CDR3nt: TGTGCCAGCAGCTTTTTTAGTCCTACGGGAGAAACCGTCTTGTATTTT
CDR3aa: CASSFFSPTGETVLYF
abundance: once
j_gene: TRBJ2-3
v_gene: TRBV11-2
d_gene: -

CDR3nt: TGCGCCAGCAAATTAGAGGGCACAGATACGCAGTATTTT
CDR3aa: CASKLEGTDTQYF
abundance: -
j_gene: TRBJ2-3
v_gene: TRBV5-1
d_gene: -

CDR3nt: TGTGCCAGCACCCCGTGGGGACAGCAAGAGACCCAGTACTTC
CDR3aa: CASTPWGQQETQYF
abundance: -
j_gene: TRBJ2-5
v_gene: TRBV6-5
d_gene: TRBD1

CDR3nt: TGTGCCAGCAGCTTATCGACAGGGAACTATGGCTACACCTTC
CDR3aa: CASSLSTGNYGYTF
abundance: -
j_gene: TRBJ1-2
v_gene: TRBV5-6
d_gene: TRBD1

CDR3nt: TGTGCCAGCATTATCAACAGGGGGCGGGAGACCCAGTACTTC
CDR3aa: CASIINRGRETQYF
abundance: -
j_gene: TRBJ2-5
v_gene: TRBV2
d_gene: TRBD1

CDR3nt: TGTGCCAGCAGACAGGGAACCTATGGCTACACCTTC
CDR3aa: CASRQGTYGYTF
abundance: -
j_gene: TRBJ1-2
v_gene: TRBV6-5
d_gene: -

CDR3nt: TGTGCCAGCAGCCAAGCCACTCTAGCGGGAGGAAATTCAGGGGTGGCCTACAATGAGCAGTTCTTC
CDR3aa: CASSQATLAGGNSGVAYNEQFF
abundance: -
j_gene: TRBJ2-1
v_gene: TRBV3-1/TRBV3-2
d_gene: TRBD2

CDR3nt: TGTGCCAGCGGACAGGGCTTTGGGATAGGCGGCTACACCTTC
CDR3aa: CASGQGFGIGGYTF
abundance: -
j_gene: TRBJ1-2
v_gene: TRBV2
d_gene: TRBD1

CDR3nt: TGTGCCAGCAGTTTAAAGGGACTGATCTATGGCTACACCTTC
CDR3aa: CASSLKGLIYGYTF
abundance: -
j_gene: TRBJ1-2
v_gene: TRBV28
d_gene: -